Included here is one TCR beta chain sequence, with context. Its antigen is as yet unknown. The data belong to a study of shared clonotypes between healthy human individuals. Broader study findings: The four-donor shared clonotypes exceeded non-shared clonotypes in generation probability, with non-shared ones scoring lower.

The V gene's germline CDR1 is MGHRA and CDR2 YSYEKL. Deletions cut 5 bases from V and 2 bases from J, with 12 bases between. This CDR3 comprises 14 residues. Sequenced by immunoSEQ multiplex PCR; TCRdb stores in-frame clones only, minus some. The sample comprises hundreds of thousands of clones, around three quarters of which are singletons, and roughly 2% rests with the top ten. The specimen sequenced was memory CD4+ T cells sorted from blood. Documented subset: CD45RA-negative fraction. The clonotype comes from a woman aged 25 to 45 in good health. The rearrangement links TRBV4-1 to TRBJ1-2; possibly TRBD1 for D (5 bases). The CDR3 sequence is CASSAYRGNYGYTF. The DNA of the CDR3 is TGCGCCAGCAGCGCCTATCGGGGGAACTATGGCTACACCTTC.